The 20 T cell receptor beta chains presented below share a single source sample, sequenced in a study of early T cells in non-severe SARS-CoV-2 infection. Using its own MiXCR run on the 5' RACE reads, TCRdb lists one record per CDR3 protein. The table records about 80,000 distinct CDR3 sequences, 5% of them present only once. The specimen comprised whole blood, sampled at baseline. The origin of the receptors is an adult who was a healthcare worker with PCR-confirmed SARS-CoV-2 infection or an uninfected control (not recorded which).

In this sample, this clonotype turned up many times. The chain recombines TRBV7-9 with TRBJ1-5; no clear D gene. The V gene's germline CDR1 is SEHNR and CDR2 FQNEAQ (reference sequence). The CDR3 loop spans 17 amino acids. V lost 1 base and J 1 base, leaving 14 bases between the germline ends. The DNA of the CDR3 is TGTGCCAGCAGCTTAGGGGCAGGTGACTTCAGCAATCAGCCCCAGCATTTT. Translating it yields CASSLGAGDFSNQPQHF.

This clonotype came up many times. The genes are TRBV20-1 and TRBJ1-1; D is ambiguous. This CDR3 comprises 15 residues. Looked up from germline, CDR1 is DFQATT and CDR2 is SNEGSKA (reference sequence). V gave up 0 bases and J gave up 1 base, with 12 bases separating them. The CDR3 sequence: CSARDPQGTNTEAFF. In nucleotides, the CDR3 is TGCAGTGCTAGAGATCCCCAAGGCACGAACACTGAAGCTTTCTTT.

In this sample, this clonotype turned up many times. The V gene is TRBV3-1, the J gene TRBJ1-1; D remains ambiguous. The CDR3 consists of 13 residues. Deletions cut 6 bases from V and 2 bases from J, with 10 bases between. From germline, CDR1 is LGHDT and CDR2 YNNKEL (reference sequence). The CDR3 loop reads CASRLNLNTEAFF. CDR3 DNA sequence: TGTGCCAGCAGACTAAACCTTAACACTGAAGCTTTCTTT.

CDR3 sequence: CASSPGGGLANYNEQFF. The CDR3, as DNA: TGTGCCAGCAGCCCCGGAGGGGGACTAGCGAATTACAATGAGCAGTTCTTC. This chain joins TRBV7-7 and TRBJ2-1, with TRBD2 matching over 10 bases. The CDR3 extends over 17 amino acids. Germline CDR1 is SSHAT and CDR2 is FNYEAQ (reference sequence). The ends lost 5 bases at V and 4 bases at J; junction bases unmatched: 11.

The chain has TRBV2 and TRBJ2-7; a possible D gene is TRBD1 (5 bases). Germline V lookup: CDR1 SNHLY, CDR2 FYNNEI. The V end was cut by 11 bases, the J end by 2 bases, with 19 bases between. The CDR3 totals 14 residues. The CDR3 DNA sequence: TGTGCCGTCAACGTTAAGGGGCTAGCCTACGAGCAGTACTTC. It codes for CAVNVKGLAYEQYF.

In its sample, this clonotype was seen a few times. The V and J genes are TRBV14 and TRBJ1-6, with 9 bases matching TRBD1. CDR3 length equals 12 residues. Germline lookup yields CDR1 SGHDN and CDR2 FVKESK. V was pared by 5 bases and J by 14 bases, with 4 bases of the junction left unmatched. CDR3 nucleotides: TGTGCCAGCAGCGGGGACAGGGTGACCCTCCACTTT. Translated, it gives CASSGDRVTLHF.

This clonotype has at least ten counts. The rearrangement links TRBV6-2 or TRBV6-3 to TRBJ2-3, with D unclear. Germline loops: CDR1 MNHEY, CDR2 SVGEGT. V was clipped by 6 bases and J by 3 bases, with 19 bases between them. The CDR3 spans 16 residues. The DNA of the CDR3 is TGTGCCAGCAGCTCGGCCTGGGCAGTGTTAACAGATACGCAGTATTTT. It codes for CASSSAWAVLTDTQYF.

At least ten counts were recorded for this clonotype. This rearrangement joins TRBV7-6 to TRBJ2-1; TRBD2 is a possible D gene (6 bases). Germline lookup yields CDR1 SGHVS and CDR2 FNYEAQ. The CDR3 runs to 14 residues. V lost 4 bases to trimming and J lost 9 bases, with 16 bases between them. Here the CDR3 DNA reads TGTGCCAGCAGCTGGGGGGTGGTAGCTCCTGAGCAGTTCTTC. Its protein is CASSWGVVAPEQFF.

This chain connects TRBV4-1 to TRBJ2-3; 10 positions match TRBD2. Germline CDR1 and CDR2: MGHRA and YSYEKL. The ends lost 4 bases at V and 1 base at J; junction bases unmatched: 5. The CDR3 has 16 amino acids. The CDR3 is CASSPRTSGRTDTQYF. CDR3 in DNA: TGCGCCAGCAGCCCCCGGACTAGCGGTCGCACAGATACGCAGTATTTT.

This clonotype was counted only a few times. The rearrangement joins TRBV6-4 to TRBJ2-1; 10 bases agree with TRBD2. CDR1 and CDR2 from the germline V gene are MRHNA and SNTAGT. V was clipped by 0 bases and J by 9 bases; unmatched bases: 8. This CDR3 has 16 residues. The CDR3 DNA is TGTGCCAGCAGTGACTCGGGGCGCGCTAGCGGGAGTGAGCAGTTCTTC. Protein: CASSDSGRASGSEQFF.

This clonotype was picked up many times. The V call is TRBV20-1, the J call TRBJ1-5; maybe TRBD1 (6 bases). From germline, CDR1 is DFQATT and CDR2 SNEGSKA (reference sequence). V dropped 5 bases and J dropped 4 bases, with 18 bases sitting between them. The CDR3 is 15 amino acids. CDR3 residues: CSAGPGQQMNQPQHF. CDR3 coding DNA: TGCAGTGCTGGCCCCGGACAGCAGATGAATCAGCCCCAGCATTTT.

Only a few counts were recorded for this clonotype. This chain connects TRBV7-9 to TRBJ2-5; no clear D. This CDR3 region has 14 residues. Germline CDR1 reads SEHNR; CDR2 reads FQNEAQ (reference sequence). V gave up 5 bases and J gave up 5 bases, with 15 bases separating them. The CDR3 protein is CASSRRTLDETQYF. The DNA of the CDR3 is TGTGCCAGCAGCCGGCGAACGCTAGATGAGACCCAGTACTTC.

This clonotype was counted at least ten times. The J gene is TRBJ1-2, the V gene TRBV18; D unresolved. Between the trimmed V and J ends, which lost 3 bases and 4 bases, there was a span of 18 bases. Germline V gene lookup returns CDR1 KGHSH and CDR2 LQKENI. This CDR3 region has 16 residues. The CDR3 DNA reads TGTGCCAGCTCACCTCTCGGCCAGGAGCCGACCTATGGCTACACCTTC. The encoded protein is CASSPLGQEPTYGYTF.

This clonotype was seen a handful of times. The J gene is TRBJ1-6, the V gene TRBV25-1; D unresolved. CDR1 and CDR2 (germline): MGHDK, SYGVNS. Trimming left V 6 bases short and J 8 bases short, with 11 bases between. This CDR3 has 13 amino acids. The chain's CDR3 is CASRKTEDSPLHF. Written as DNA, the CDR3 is TGTGCCAGCAGAAAAACAGAAGATTCACCCCTCCACTTT.

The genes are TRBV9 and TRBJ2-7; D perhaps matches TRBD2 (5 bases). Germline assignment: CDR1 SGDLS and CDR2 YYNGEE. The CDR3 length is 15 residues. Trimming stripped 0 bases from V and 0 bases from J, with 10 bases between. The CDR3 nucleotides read TGTGCCAGCAGCGTAGATGGGAGCGTCTCCTACGAGCAGTACTTC. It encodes CASSVDGSVSYEQYF.

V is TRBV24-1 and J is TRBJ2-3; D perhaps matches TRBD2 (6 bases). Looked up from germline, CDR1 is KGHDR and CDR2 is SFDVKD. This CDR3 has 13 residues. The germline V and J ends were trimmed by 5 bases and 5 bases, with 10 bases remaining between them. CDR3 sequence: CATSGGVRDTQYF. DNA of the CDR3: TGTGCCACCAGTGGGGGGGTCCGAGATACGCAGTATTTT.

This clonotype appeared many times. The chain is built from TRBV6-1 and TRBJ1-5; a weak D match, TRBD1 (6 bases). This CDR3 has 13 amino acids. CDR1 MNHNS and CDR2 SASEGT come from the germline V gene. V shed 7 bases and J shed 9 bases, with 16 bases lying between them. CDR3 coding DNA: TGTGCCAGCATGTTGACAGGCCAGCGGCCCCAGCATTTT. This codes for CASMLTGQRPQHF.

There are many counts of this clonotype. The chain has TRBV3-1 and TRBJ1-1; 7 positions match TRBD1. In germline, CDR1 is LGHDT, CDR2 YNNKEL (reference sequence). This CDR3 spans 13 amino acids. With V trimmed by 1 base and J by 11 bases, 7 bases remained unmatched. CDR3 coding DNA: TGTGCCAGCAGCCAAGCCAGGGGGAGTCAGGCTTTCTTT. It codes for CASSQARGSQAFF.

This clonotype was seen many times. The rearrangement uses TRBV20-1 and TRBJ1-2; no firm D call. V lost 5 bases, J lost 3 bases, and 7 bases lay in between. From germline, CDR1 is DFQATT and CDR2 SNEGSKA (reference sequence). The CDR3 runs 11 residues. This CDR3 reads CSAPADYGYTF. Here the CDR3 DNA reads TGCAGTGCTCCTGCGGACTATGGCTACACCTTC.

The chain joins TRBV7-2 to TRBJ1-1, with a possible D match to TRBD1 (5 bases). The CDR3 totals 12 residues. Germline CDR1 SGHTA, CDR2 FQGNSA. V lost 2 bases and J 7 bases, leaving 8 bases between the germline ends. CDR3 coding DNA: TGTGCCAGCAGCTTATCAGGGTATGAAGCTTTCTTT. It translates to CASSLSGYEAFF. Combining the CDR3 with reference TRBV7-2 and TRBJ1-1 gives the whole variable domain GAGVSQSPSNKVTEKGKDVELRCDPISGHTALYWYRQSLGQGLEFLIYFQGNSAPDKSGLPSDRFSAERTGGSVSTLTIQRTQQEDSAVYLCASSLSGYEAFFGQGTRLTVV.